This TCR beta chain was captured in a study of early T cells in non-severe SARS-CoV-2 infection. TCRdb recomputed calls from the 5' RACE reads with MiXCR, one row per CDR3 protein. The table shows around 55,000 distinct CDR3 sequences, with around 13% occurring only once. This CDR3 spans 13 amino acids. CDR1 and CDR2 from the germline V gene are ENHRY and SYGVKD. V lost 3 bases and J 11 bases, leaving 17 bases between the germline ends. Specimen: whole blood. V usage is TRBV10-3 and J usage is TRBJ2-7; D perhaps matches TRBD2 (6 bases). The TCR comes from an adult who was a healthcare worker with PCR-confirmed SARS-CoV-2 infection or an uninfected control (not recorded which). In nucleotides, the CDR3 is TGTGCCATCAGTGACAGAGGGGTAGGGGAGGAGTACTTC. Encoded protein: CAISDRGVGEEYF.